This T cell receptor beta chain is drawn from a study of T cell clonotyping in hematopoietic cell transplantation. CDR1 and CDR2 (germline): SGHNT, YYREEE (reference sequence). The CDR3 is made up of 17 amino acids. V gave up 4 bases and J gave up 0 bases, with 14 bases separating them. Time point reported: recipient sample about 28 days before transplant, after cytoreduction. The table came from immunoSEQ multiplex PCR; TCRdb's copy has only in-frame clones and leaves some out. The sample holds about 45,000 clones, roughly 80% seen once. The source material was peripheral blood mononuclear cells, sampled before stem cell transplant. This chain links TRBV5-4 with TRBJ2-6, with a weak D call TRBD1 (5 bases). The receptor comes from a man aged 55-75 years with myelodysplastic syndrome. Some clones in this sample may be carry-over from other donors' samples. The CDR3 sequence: CASSPDILNSGANVLTF. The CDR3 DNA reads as TGTGCCAGCAGCCCGGACATCCTAAACTCTGGGGCCAACGTCCTGACTTTC.